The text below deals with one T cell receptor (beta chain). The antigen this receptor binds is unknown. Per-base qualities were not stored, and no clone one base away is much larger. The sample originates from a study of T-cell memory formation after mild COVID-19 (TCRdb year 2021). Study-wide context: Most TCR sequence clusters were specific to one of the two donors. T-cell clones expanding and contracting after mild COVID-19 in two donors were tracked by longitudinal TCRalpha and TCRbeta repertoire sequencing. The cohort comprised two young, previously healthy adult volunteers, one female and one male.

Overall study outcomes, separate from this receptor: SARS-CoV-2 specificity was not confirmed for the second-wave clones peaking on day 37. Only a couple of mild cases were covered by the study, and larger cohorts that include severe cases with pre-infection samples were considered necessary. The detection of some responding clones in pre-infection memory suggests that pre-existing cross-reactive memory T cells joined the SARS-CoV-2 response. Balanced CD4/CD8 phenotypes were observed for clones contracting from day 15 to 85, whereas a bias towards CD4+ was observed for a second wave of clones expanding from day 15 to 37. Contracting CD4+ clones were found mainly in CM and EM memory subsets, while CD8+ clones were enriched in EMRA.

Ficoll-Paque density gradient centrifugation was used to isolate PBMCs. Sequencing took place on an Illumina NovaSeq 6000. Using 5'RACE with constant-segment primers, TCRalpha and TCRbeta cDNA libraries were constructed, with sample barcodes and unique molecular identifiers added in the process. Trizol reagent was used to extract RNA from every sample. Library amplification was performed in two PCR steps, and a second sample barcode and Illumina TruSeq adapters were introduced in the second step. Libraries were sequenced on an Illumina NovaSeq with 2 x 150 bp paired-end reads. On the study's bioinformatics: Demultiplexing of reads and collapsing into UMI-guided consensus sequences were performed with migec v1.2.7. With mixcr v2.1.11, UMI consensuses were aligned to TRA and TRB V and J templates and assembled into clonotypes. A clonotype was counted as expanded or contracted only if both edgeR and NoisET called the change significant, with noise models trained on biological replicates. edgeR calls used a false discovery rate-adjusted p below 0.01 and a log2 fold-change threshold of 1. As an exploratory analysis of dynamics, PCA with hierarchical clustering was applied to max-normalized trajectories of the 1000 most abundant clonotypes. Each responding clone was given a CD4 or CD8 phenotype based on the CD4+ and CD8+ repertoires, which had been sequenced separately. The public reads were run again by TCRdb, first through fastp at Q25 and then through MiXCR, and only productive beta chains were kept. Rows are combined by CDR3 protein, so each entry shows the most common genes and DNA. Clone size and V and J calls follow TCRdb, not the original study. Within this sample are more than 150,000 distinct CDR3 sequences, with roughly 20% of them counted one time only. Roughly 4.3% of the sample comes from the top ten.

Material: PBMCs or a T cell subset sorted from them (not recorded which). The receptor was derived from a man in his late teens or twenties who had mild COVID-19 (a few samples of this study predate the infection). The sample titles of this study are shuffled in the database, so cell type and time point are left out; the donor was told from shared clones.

In nucleotide form, the sequence is TGTGCCACCAGCAGAGAGACAGTCTCCTACAATGAGCAGTTCTTC. Translated, this gives CATSRETVSYNEQFF. Recombination joined TRBV15 with TRBJ2-1; D gene: possibly TRBD1, on 5 matching bases. V and J lose 0 bases and 0 bases, and a span of 6 bases separates them. CDR1 and CDR2 are read off the germline V gene (reference sequence) as LNHNV and YYDKDF. The CDR3 holds 15 amino acids from the cysteine to the phenylalanine. The DNA shown is the 45-base CDR3, in frame from base 1.